The sequence of this T cell receptor (beta chain) was determined in a study of blood T cell repertoires in COVID-19 (dated by TCRdb to the early 2020s). Regarding the complete study: Samples from collaborators originated in the United States, Italy and Spain and spanned both the acute and convalescent phases of COVID-19. The prospective study material was composed of cDNA or gDNA derived from T cells, B-cell-depleted T cells, or PBMCs. The dataset comprised deeply sampled blood TCRbeta repertoires from subjects exposed to, actively infected with, or recovered from COVID-19. The repertoires were released in a freely available public database intended as a resource for research on the immune response to SARS-CoV-2. The samples were drawn from two sources: the first 160 participants of the ongoing ImmuneRACE study, and 1,000 to 1,500 subjects contributed by 6 global collaborators. Nearly every sample came with metadata listing a de-identified subject ID, COVID-19 status, age in years and sex. HLA class I and class II types, where available, came from metadata supplied by the sample provider rather than from assay-based typing.

What the study reported, not specific to this receptor: Clinical and demographic metadata were provided uncurated, with the amount varying by source and participant.

In Seattle, one collaborating source enrolled patients while the infection was active and tracked those patients longitudinally over the course of disease. Whole blood was collected in K2EDTA tubes by collaborating institutions according to the institutions' own protocols. For TCRbeta analysis, collaborators shipped samples in one of three forms: frozen whole blood, isolated PBMCs, or DNA extracted from either of those sample types. From the germline V gene, CDR1 is KGHSH and CDR2 is LQKENI. The junction carries 8 bases between V and J, which are trimmed by 2 bases and 1 base respectively. The CDR3 has 15 amino acids, counting the end cysteine and phenylalanine. Only the CDR3 part of the read is kept: 45 bases, read in frame from the first base. About this clone: There is no known antigen for this receptor. No base quality information exists; no much larger clone differs at one position.

TCRbeta CDR3 regions were amplified from genomic DNA using the immunoSEQ Assay, a bias-controlled multiplex PCR. Regarding the original processing steps: Within the assay, amplification of reference gene primers was used to estimate how many nucleated cells each sample contained. To quantify the absolute abundance of each unique TCRbeta CDR3 rearrangement, sequence reads were collapsed and filtered. Productive Simpson clonality was computed per sample as the square root of Simpson's diversity index over productive rearrangements. Held by TCRdb, this immuneACCESS table contains in-frame sequences only and omits some clones. Under half of the omission traces to an unresolved V gene where checked; the cause of the rest is unknown. Clone size and the V and J calls come from that table; the DNA yielded D and trimming. For this sample the table gives more than 9,500 clones, of which approximately 77% were detected only once. 9.5% to 13% of the sample is taken by the ten largest.

The receptor chain draws on TRBV18 and TRBJ2-2; the D gene cannot be named for sure. This TCR was sampled from a man in his fifties or sixties with COVID-19, enrolled during active disease. The specimen sequenced was peripheral blood. The CDR3 amino acid sequence is: CASSPSDMNTGELFF. The sequenced DNA: TGTGCCAGCTCACCAAGCGATATGAACACCGGGGAGCTGTTTTTT. The full variable domain, completed from the reference TRBV18 and TRBJ2-2 proteins outside the CDR3, reads NAGVMQNPRHLVRRRGQEARLRCSPMKGHSHVYWYRQLPEEGLKFMVYLQKENIIDESGMPKERFSAEFPKEGPSILRIQQVVRGDSAAYFCASSPSDMNTGELFFGEGSRLTVL.